These 8 T cell receptor beta chains were all obtained from the same sample, sequenced in a study of cytomegalovirus exposure and HLA in healthy donors. Vbeta (60) and Jbeta (13) primers were used in the PCR. Assay: immunoSEQ multiplex PCR; the TCRdb copy retains only in-frame clones and omits some. The sample holds about 97,000 clones, 70% to 80% seen once. The sequenced material came from PBMCs. The source of these receptors is a male donor in good health and CMV-seropositive.

Details on this clone: A read error may account for a junction end that differs from germline. The chain joins TRBV7-9 to TRBJ2-7, with TRBD2 matching over 7 bases. Looked up from germline, CDR1 is SEHNR and CDR2 is FQNEAQ (reference sequence). The CDR3 has 11 amino acids. The DNA for the CDR3 is TGTTCCAGCAGCTTGGGGGGGAAGCAGTACTTC. Protein sequence: CSSSLGGKQYF.

The chain is built from TRBV20-1 and TRBJ1-2, with D possibly matching TRBD1 (5 bases). The V and J ends lost 1 base and 11 bases respectively, with 11 bases between them. The CDR3 totals 11 residues. Germline CDR1 is DFQATT and CDR2 is SNEGSKA (reference sequence). The CDR3 loop is CSARGWGGYTF. The CDR3 region has the DNA TGCAGTGCTAGAGGGTGGGGGGGATACACCTTC.

The chain has TRBV5-5 and TRBJ1-3; weak D call: TRBD1 (5 bases). V lost 0 bases to trimming and J lost 0 bases, with 13 bases between them. The CDR3 runs 17 residues. In germline, CDR1 is SGHKS, CDR2 YYEKEE (reference sequence). The CDR3 nucleotides are TGTGCCAGCAGCTTGGGTATGGACATGACCTCTGGAAACACCATATATTTT. This codes for CASSLGMDMTSGNTIYF.

The sample holds one count of this clone. The rearrangement joins TRBV7-2 to TRBJ2-7; TRBD1 agrees at 10 bases. This CDR3 contains 15 residues. The V segment lost 5 bases and the J segment 2 bases; nucleotides outside the gene matches: 6. Germline V gene data show CDR1 as SGHTA and CDR2 as FQGNSA. The CDR3 loop reads CASSGRQGAPYEQYF. CDR3 nucleotide sequence: TGTGCCAGCAGCGGCCGACAGGGGGCCCCCTACGAGCAGTACTTC.

The CDR3 spells CASSPTRGGSYEQYF. CDR3 coding DNA: TGCGCCAGCAGCCCAACGAGGGGGGGGTCCTACGAGCAGTACTTC. This chain connects TRBV4-3 to TRBJ2-7, with D maybe TRBD2 (7 bases). V was trimmed by 4 bases and J by 1 base, leaving 14 bases between them. Germline CDR1 reads LGHNA; CDR2 reads YSLEER. The CDR3 is made up of 15 amino acids.

The chain couples TRBV4-1 to TRBJ2-2; TRBD2 agrees at 10 bases. V was clipped by 4 bases and J by 6 bases; unmatched bases: 8. Germline lookup yields CDR1 MGHRA and CDR2 YSYEKL. The CDR3 has 16 residues. The CDR3 bases are TGCGCCAGCAGCCTGTTTACTAGCGGGACGGCCGGGGAGCTGTTTTTT. Its translation: CASSLFTSGTAGELFF.

Note on this clone: Other DNA sequences within the sample encode an identical CDR3. This rearrangement joins TRBV28 to TRBJ2-2; TRBD2 aligns across 13 bases. This CDR3 is 14 amino acids long. Germline values: CDR1 MDHEN, CDR2 SYDVKM. Trimming took 11 bases from V and 5 from J; bases not matched to a gene: 5. This CDR3 is CAVGLAGDTGELFF. The CDR3 nucleotides read TGTGCCGTCGGACTAGCGGGAGATACCGGGGAGCTGTTTTTT.

The chain links TRBV7-2 to TRBJ2-1, with D possibly being TRBD2 (7 bases). This CDR3 has 13 amino acids. Germline CDR1 and CDR2: SGHTA and FQGNSA. Trimming took off 11 bases at V and 5 bases at J, with 16 bases between the two ends. CDR3 sequence: CASLRGPNNEQFF. DNA of the CDR3: TGTGCCTCTCTGCGGGGGCCCAACAATGAGCAGTTCTTC.